The 21 T cell receptor beta chains below were found in one sample sequenced in a study of vaccination effects on CD4 cells after COVID-19 (dated by TCRdb to between 2022 and 2023). These receptors have no known antigen. The library was produced with the immunoSEQ multiplex PCR assay. Drawn from immuneACCESS, this table holds only the in-frame rearrangements with V and J called that TCRdb kept. Clones are partly lost; checked studies trace under half to an unresolved V gene and leave the rest unexplained. This sample lists tens of thousands of clones; around 73% were detected once. The top ten clonotypes cover roughly 33% of the sample. To identify antigen-specific CD4+ T cell clonotypes by their expansion, the ViraFEST assay first stimulated PBMC with viral peptide pools and then applied TCR sequencing. After more than 9 days of culture, CD4+ T cells were isolated with the EasySep CD4+ T cell isolation kit. PCR-confirmed SARS-CoV-2 infection had occurred in convalescent patients between March and December 2020, before the Alpha, Beta and Delta variants emerged in the United States.

Sample: CD4+ T cells from PBMCs cultured with a peptide pool, taken before COVID-19 vaccination. All receptors derive from a human donor who had a prior SARS-CoV-2 infection.

J is TRBJ2-5 and V is TRBV15; perhaps D is TRBD1 or TRBD2 (5 bases each). With 9 bases removed from V and 4 bases from J, the gap between germline ends came to 24 bases. This CDR3 contains 16 residues. Germline V lookup: CDR1 LNHNV, CDR2 YYDKDF (reference sequence). DNA of the CDR3: TGTGCCACTAACCCGGGAAGAGCGTCTGGGGGAGAGACCCAGTACTTC. Translating it yields CATNPGRASGGETQYF.

This clone was recorded a few times. The gene calls are TRBV6-1 and TRBJ2-7; D not certain. V lost 3 bases and J 4 bases, leaving 7 bases between the germline ends. Germline V lookup: CDR1 MNHNS, CDR2 SASEGT. The CDR3 covers 12 residues. The CDR3 DNA reads as TGTGCCAGCAGTGACGTAGGGTACGAGCAGTACTTC. Encoded protein: CASSDVGYEQYF.

This clone came up a few times. The V gene is TRBV28, the J gene TRBJ1-5, with D unresolved. Deletions cut 6 bases from V and 5 bases from J, with 11 bases between. The CDR3 consists of 13 residues. Germline CDR1 reads MDHEN; CDR2 reads SYDVKM. CDR3 sequence reads: CASSEDGYQPQHF. The CDR3 nucleotides read TGTGCCAGCAGCGAGGACGGTTATCAGCCCCAGCATTTT.

This clone was seen only once. This sequence joins TRBV11-2 and TRBJ2-1; a weak D match, TRBD1 (6 bases). CDR3 length: 15 amino acids. Germline lookup yields CDR1 SGHAT and CDR2 FQNNGV. Trimming shortened V by 5 bases and J by 4 bases, and 15 bases separated the two germline ends. The CDR3 is CASSRIRGRYNEQFF. CDR3 bases: TGTGCCAGCAGCCGGATTAGGGGGAGATACAATGAGCAGTTCTTC. Supplemented by reference TRBV11-2 and TRBJ2-1, the full variable domain reads EAGVAQSPRYKIIEKRQSVAFWCNPISGHATLYWYQQILGQGPKLLIQFQNNGVVDDSQLPKDRFSAERLKGVDSTLKIQPAKLEDSAVYLCASSRIRGRYNEQFFGPGTRLTVL.

The CDR3 nucleotides read TGTGCCAGCAGCTTAGCGACGGACGAAGCTTTCTTT. As protein: CASSLATDEAFF. The rearrangement links TRBV5-4 to TRBJ1-1; unclear D gene. CDR3 size: 12 residues. V lost 2 bases and J 8 bases, leaving 10 bases between the germline ends. Germline values: CDR1 SGHNT, CDR2 YYREEE (reference sequence).

The chain carries TRBV6-1 and TRBJ2-7; D gene unclear. V lost 0 bases and J lost 7, with 10 bases in between. Germline-derived CDR1 and CDR2 are MNHNS and SASEGT. The CDR3 is made up of 13 amino acids. In DNA form, the CDR3 reads TGTGCCAGCAGTGAAGCAATGTGGTATGAGCAGTACTTC. Its translation is CASSEAMWYEQYF.

V usage is TRBV18 and J usage is TRBJ1-2, with unresolved D. The germline V and J ends were trimmed by 4 bases and 4 bases, with 10 bases remaining between them. CDR3 length: 13 amino acids. CDR1 KGHSH and CDR2 LQKENI come from the germline V gene. Here the CDR3 DNA reads TGTGCCAGCTCACTTCTGGGATTCTATGGCTACACCTTC. It codes for CASSLLGFYGYTF.

The J gene is TRBJ2-2, the V gene TRBV9; TRBD1 agrees at 8 bases. The germline gives CDR1 SGDLS, CDR2 YYNGEE. The CDR3 runs 16 residues. J lost 1 base, V lost 0 bases, and 2 bases had no gene match. This CDR3 is CASSVGGTGNTGELFF. The CDR3 DNA sequence: TGTGCCAGCAGCGTAGGGGGGACAGGGAACACCGGGGAGCTGTTTTTT.

The chain employs TRBV9 and TRBJ2-1, with TRBD1 matching 11 bases. CDR1 is SGDLS and CDR2 is YYNGEE in the germline V gene. V lost 6 bases to trimming and J lost 4 bases; unmatched junction nucleotides: 6. The CDR3 totals 15 residues. The CDR3 reads CASTGQGASYNEQFF. As DNA, the CDR3 is TGTGCCAGCACCGGACAGGGGGCATCTTACAATGAGCAGTTCTTC.

This clone was seen only once. This rearrangement joins TRBV24-1 to TRBJ2-5, with 14 bases matching TRBD2. The ends lost 2 bases at V and 4 bases at J; junction bases unmatched: 5. This CDR3 spans 17 amino acids. Germline CDR1 KGHDR, CDR2 SFDVKD. CDR3 region: CATSDSGLAGARETQYF. DNA of the CDR3: TGTGCCACCAGTGATTCGGGACTAGCGGGAGCTCGAGAGACCCAGTACTTC.

By share, this clone counts as large. The chain carries TRBV6-5 and TRBJ1-2, with TRBD1 as a possible D gene (6 bases). CDR1 is MNHEY and CDR2 is SVGAGI in the germline V gene. The CDR3 runs to 14 residues. V lost 8 bases and J 4 bases, leaving 17 bases between the germline ends. The chain's CDR3 is CASGLDRSPYGYTF. CDR3 DNA sequence: TGTGCCAGCGGCCTCGACAGGTCCCCCTATGGCTACACCTTC.

The chain has TRBV3-1 (or the pseudogene TRBV3-2) and TRBJ2-7; TRBD1 aligns across 11 bases. The CDR3 spans 14 residues. Per the germline V gene, CDR1 is LGHDT and CDR2 is YNNKEL (reference sequence). V shed 4 bases, J shed 4 bases, and the junction held 3 bases outside the gene matches. As DNA, the CDR3 is TGTGCCAGCAGCCGGACAGGGGGCTATTACGAGCAGTACTTC. As protein: CASSRTGGYYEQYF.

The chain is built from TRBV19 and TRBJ1-1, with D tentatively TRBD1 (5 bases). CDR3 size: 14 residues. Trimming shortened V by 5 bases and J by 1 base, and 11 bases separated the two germline ends. Per the germline V gene, CDR1 is LNHDA and CDR2 is SQIVND (reference sequence). The CDR3 spells CASSFGGGNTEAFF. For the CDR3, the DNA is TGTGCCAGTAGTTTTGGTGGGGGGAACACTGAAGCTTTCTTT.

The chain is built from TRBV5-5 and TRBJ1-1, with no clear D. This CDR3 comprises 14 residues. Trimming stripped 0 bases from V and 8 bases from J, with 14 bases between. The germline CDR1 and CDR2 sequences are SGHKS and YYEKEE (reference sequence). CDR3: CASSLGGRLNEAFF. The CDR3 DNA follows: TGTGCCAGCAGCTTGGGTGGCCGTTTGAACGAAGCTTTCTTT.

This rearrangement joins TRBV15 to TRBJ1-5; D is possibly TRBD1 (5 bases). V gave up 2 bases and J gave up 5 bases, with 10 bases separating them. The germline V gene has CDR1 LNHNV and CDR2 YYDKDF (reference sequence). This CDR3 is 14 amino acids long. CDR3 in DNA: TGTGCCACCAGCAGACCCAGGGATCATCAGCCCCAGCATTTT. Protein product: CATSRPRDHQPQHF.

The chain uses TRBV12-3 or TRBV12-4 and TRBJ2-3, with TRBD2 as a possible D gene (5 bases). V was cut by 6 bases and J by 8 bases, with 12 bases left in between. The CDR3 spans 12 residues. The CDR3 DNA follows: TGTGCCAGCAGCGGTCCTGCGGGTACGCAGTATTTT. This gives the protein CASSGPAGTQYF.

This sequence joins TRBV5-1 and TRBJ1-2; weak D call: TRBD1 (5 bases). CDR1 and CDR2 (germline): SGHRS, YFSETQ. The CDR3 runs 13 residues. V lost 1 base and J lost 8, with 12 bases in between. The CDR3 loop is CASSLSPEGGYTF. In DNA, the CDR3 is TGCGCCAGCAGCTTGTCACCGGAGGGGGGCTACACCTTC.

This clone was seen more than once but under ten times. The J gene is TRBJ2-4, the V gene TRBV30; D call uncertain. The V end lost 4 bases, the J end lost 0 bases, and 10 bases lay between the germline ends. Germline CDR1 and CDR2: GTSNPN and SVGIG (reference sequence). This CDR3 contains 14 residues. Here the CDR3 DNA reads TGTGCCTGGAAGGAGAACCTAGCCAAAAACATTCAGTACTTC. Its translation: CAWKENLAKNIQYF.

This chain links TRBV18 with TRBJ1-2, with 7 bases that match TRBD1. In germline, CDR1 is KGHSH, CDR2 LQKENI. Trimming removed 5 bases from V and 4 bases from J; junction bases left unmatched: 10. The CDR3 spans 15 residues. The CDR3 is CASSANRQGTYGYTF. The CDR3 DNA reads TGTGCCAGCTCAGCAAATCGACAGGGTACCTATGGCTACACCTTC.

The chain links TRBV5-1 to TRBJ1-2, with D maybe TRBD1 (5 bases). CDR3 size: 15 residues. Trimming left V 4 bases short and J 6 bases short, with 19 bases between. CDR1 is SGHRS, CDR2 YFSETQ, per germline. CDR3 loop: CASSLSRGGRNGYTF. The CDR3, as DNA: TGCGCCAGCAGCCTCAGCCGGGGGGGACGTAATGGCTACACCTTC.

This clone has a single count. The J gene is TRBJ2-3, the V gene TRBV2; 13 positions agree with TRBD2. Per germline, CDR1 SNHLY and CDR2 FYNNEI. V gave up 4 bases and J gave up 2 bases; unmatched junction bases: 9. The CDR3 sequence is 18 residues long. CDR3 protein: CASSVYATSGGNTDTQYF. The CDR3 nucleotides read TGTGCCAGCAGTGTTTACGCGACTAGCGGGGGGAACACAGATACGCAGTATTTT.